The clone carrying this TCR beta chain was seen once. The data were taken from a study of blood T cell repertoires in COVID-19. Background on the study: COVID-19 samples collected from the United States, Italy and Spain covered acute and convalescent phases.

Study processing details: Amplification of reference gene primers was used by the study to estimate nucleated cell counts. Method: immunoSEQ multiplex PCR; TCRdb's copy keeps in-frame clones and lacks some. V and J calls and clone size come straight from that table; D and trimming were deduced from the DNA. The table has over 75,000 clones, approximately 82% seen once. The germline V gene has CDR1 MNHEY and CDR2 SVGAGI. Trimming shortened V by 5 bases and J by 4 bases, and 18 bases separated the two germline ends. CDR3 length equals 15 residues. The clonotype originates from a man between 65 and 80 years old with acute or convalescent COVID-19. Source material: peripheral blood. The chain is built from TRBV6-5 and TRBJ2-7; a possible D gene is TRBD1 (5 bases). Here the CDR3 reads CASSTAKEGAYEQYF. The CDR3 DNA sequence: TGTGCCAGCAGTACCGCAAAGGAAGGGGCTTACGAGCAGTACTTC.